This T cell receptor (beta chain) was documented in a study of shared clonotypes between healthy human individuals (dated by TCRdb to the early 2020s). With regard to the full study: The cohort comprised a couple of women and a few men aged 18 to 49 years. For each donor, CD4 naive and CD4 memory were each run on three plates, CD8 naive on two plates, and CD8 memory on one plate. To estimate repertoire size and how much clonotype sharing occurs between individuals, the study deeply sequenced the blood TCR repertoires of roughly 5 healthy adults. Different laboratories and diverse techniques were used to prepare libraries and sequence TCR repertoires, to increase sequencing depth and limit assay-specific biases. Leukapheresis yielded between about 0.85 and 10 billion PBMCs per donor. General conclusions and limits of the study: Higher generation probabilities were observed for clonotypes shared by all four sorted-subset donors than for non-shared clonotypes. Only blood was sampled, and tissue TCR repertoires likely differ from those in blood. Pairwise subsampling led to the expectation that sequencing depth would affect the degree of clonotype sharing among donors. When several donors were compared, the shared fraction of clonotypes was roughly 5% for naive CD4, over 3% for naive CD8, more than 2% for memory CD4, and 0.4% for memory CD8. Incomplete sequencing was indicated by rarefaction of sorted-subset datasets, despite the large sequencing depth. Because the study included only a small number of donors, the genetic and exposure-history diversity represented was limited. Larger estimated clonotype richness was generally found for naive subsets than for memory subsets.

TCR CDR3 regions were amplified from genomic DNA by multiplex PCR using the deep immunoSEQ assay. Genomic DNA extracted from each cell subset was distributed evenly over all wells of several immunoSEQ 96-well plates, and each plate served as one replicate. For sorted subsets, about 210 ng of genomic DNA, equivalent to 25,000 to 35,000 T cell genomes, went into each replicate PCR. Purified libraries were measured with a Qubit 3.0 fluorometer, size-checked on a Bioanalyzer 2100, and measured again with the KAPA Library Quantification kit. Every immunoSEQ 96-well plate was sequenced on a separate single-read 150-cycle Illumina NextSeq 550 flow cell. In the authors' own workflow: The immunoSEQ output contained only junctional sequences without quality scores, so filtering could not match that applied to full-length reads. To assign V/J genes and CDR3, sequences were annotated using PyIR, a Python wrapper for IgBLAST v1.9, with IMGT germline references. Any read was removed if the V/J assignment was weak (E-value above 1e-6), the CDR3 was missing, or the read contained stop codons, out-of-frame junctions, or ambiguous translated residues. A V3J clonotype was defined by an identical inferred V gene, J gene, and CDR3 amino acid sequence. The percentage overlap between two repertoires was calculated by dividing the number of shared unique clonotypes by the size of the smaller repertoire. RTK rarefaction, the Chao1 estimator, and Recon v2.1 estimates of unobserved clonotypes were used to assess repertoire richness. For all TCRbeta clonotypes obtained by the gDNA method from a few donors, generation probabilities were computed with OLGA. The source is immuneACCESS, and TCRdb retained only in-frame sequences with V and J called. Part of the clones is not carried over; for the studies checked, unresolved V genes explain less than half of this, and the remainder is unexplained. That table gives V, J and clone size, and the DNA gave D and trimming. The sample table lists 2,500,000 or so clones, over 85% of them with a count of one. Of the sample, 0.35% to 0.45% falls within the top ten clones.

On this clone itself: Its target antigen remains unknown. Base qualities are not provided; no much larger clone lies one nucleotide away.

The CDR3 runs 17 amino acids, cysteine and phenylalanine included. Only the CDR3 region is kept as DNA, spanning 51 bases read in frame from base 1. The germline ends are 18 bases apart after V is trimmed by 4 bases and J by 2 bases. In the germline V gene, CDR1 corresponds to SGHNT and CDR2 to YENEEA. Donors were healthy HIV-negative adults with no recently reported acute infections or vaccinations. Every donor was a Caucasian adult living in Nashville, Tennessee, USA. CD4+ T cells were enriched by magnetic negative selection, after which naive cells were positively selected on CD45RA and the negative fraction was taken as the memory subset. Blood was collected by leukapheresis, and PBMCs were isolated by Ficoll-Histopaque density gradient centrifugation and then cryopreserved in liquid nitrogen vapor phase. Purity and quantity of every magnetically sorted T cell population were checked by analytical flow cytometry. Genomic DNA was isolated from every sorted fraction and measured by UV absorbance on a Nanodrop 2000c.

Rearrangement joined TRBV11-3 to TRBJ1-5, with no confidently assigned D gene. The receptor comes from a young man in good health. Some clones in this sample may be carry-over from other donors' samples. Sequences were obtained from naive CD4+ T cells from PBMCs. What the cell subset or site label conveys for this sample: CD45RA+ positively selected. The bases read TGTGCCAGCAGCTCATACTTCTTGTGGAAGGGCAATCAGCCCCAGCATTTT. The encoded protein is CASSSYFLWKGNQPQHF.